These 5 T cell receptor beta chains were sequenced from one sample in a study of T cell repertoires in cytomegalovirus infection. TCRdb redid the calling of the reads with MiXCR, one entry per CDR3 protein. Counted here are approximately 500,000 distinct CDR3 sequences, about 11% occurring once; the ten biggest clones make up 9.5% to 13%. Source material: PBMCs. Every receptor here comes from a human donor in good health (CMV status not recorded). Some clones in this sample may be carry-over from other donors' samples.

The genes are TRBV28 and TRBJ1-2; TRBD1 aligns across 7 bases. CDR1 and CDR2 from the germline V gene are MDHEN and SYDVKM. J gave up 3 bases and V 7 bases, and 2 bases lay outside the gene matches. This CDR3 comprises 12 residues. Written as DNA, the CDR3 is TGTGCCAGCACAACAGGGGACTATGGCTACACCTTC. Encoded protein: CASTTGDYGYTF.

This clonotype was seen at least ten times. The J gene is TRBJ2-2, the V gene TRBV6-2 or TRBV6-3; unclear D gene. V was shortened by 3 bases and J by 2 bases, with 7 bases between the two germline ends. The CDR3 contains 14 residues. Germline assignment: CDR1 MNHEY and CDR2 SVGEGT. As DNA, the CDR3 is TGTGCCAGCAGTTATGTGCGAAACACCGGGGAGCTGTTTTTT. It specifies CASSYVRNTGELFF.

V and J are TRBV29-1 and TRBJ2-7; 10 bases are a match to TRBD1. V trimming: 7 bases; J trimming: 2 bases; junction bases outside the gene matches: 8. Germline-derived CDR1 and CDR2 are SQVTM and ANQGSEA. The CDR3 loop spans 14 amino acids. DNA for the CDR3: TGCAGCGCCGCGGGGACAGGGGATCCCTACGAGCAGTACTTC. It encodes CSAAGTGDPYEQYF.

This clonotype was seen a handful of times. The chain employs TRBV28 and TRBJ2-2; 9 nucleotides agree with TRBD1. Germline V gene sequence: CDR1 MDHEN, CDR2 SYDVKM. After removal of 3 bases from V and 0 bases from J, the junction contained 2 bases not matched to a gene. The CDR3 is 16 residues long. As DNA, the CDR3 is TGTGCCAGCAGTTTTGGGGACAGGGCGAACACCGGGGAGCTGTTTTTT. Amino acid sequence: CASSFGDRANTGELFF.

There are many counts of this clonotype. The rearrangement links TRBV9 to TRBJ2-1; D perhaps matches TRBD1 (5 bases). The germline V gene has CDR1 SGDLS and CDR2 YYNGEE. The CDR3 spans 17 residues. Trimming took 0 bases from V and 8 from J, leaving 21 bases between them. DNA for the CDR3: TGTGCCAGCAGCGTAGAGGGCAGGGCGGAAATTTGGGATGAGCAGTTCTTC. It translates to CASSVEGRAEIWDEQFF.